Below, one TCR beta chain is given with its context. Resolution of symptoms, clearance, or two negative PCRs was present in recovered Cohort 3 donors. The data derive from a study of blood T cell repertoires in COVID-19. Study background: COVID-19 samples collected from the United States, Italy and Spain covered acute and convalescent phases. From T cells, B-cell-depleted T cells, or PBMCs came the material, which was cDNA or gDNA.

Germline-derived CDR1 and CDR2 are LNHDA and SQIVND (reference sequence). Trimming shortened V by 5 bases and J by 0 bases, and 10 bases separated the two germline ends. The CDR3 spans 14 residues. Original processing methods: Estimated nucleated cell counts came from reference gene primer amplification. The data were produced by immunoSEQ multiplex PCR, yet TCRdb's version contains in-frame clones alone and is incomplete. V and J calls and clone size come straight from that table; D and trimming were deduced from the DNA. The sample consists of some 510,000 clones, over 75% of them appearing once. The sequence was obtained from a woman aged 40 to 49 who had recovered from COVID-19. The genes are TRBV19 and TRBJ1-1; D is perhaps TRBD1 (6 bases). The specimen was PBMCs or T cells enriched from blood (not recorded which). CDR3 sequence reads: CASSAGALNTEAFF. The CDR3 coding sequence is TGTGCCAGTAGTGCGGGGGCTTTGAACACTGAAGCTTTCTTT.